These T cell receptor beta chains were read from a single sample in a study of cytomegalovirus exposure and HLA in healthy donors. Clones were sequenced by immunoSEQ multiplex PCR, and TCRdb holds only the in-frame ones, with some missing. The sample shows fewer than 200,000 clones, around four fifths of them seen only once. The sample taken for sequencing was PBMCs. These TCRs come from a man aged 30 to 39 in good health and CMV-seronegative. The CDR3 runs from the conserved cysteine through the conserved F or W. Rows may omit the clone size; those that give it use once, few, many or a size class.

V gene	clone size	J gene	CDR3 protein
TRBV12-5	-	TRBJ2-1	CASGLEVAGYNEQFF
TRBV4-3	-	TRBJ2-7	CASSQGRAVSYEQYF
TRBV4-3	-	TRBJ2-1	CASSHGGSGIYNEQFF
TRBV25-1	-	TRBJ2-5	CASSEPGSGGPLQETQYF
TRBV7-2	-	TRBJ1-5	CASSEGTGGSQPQHF
TRBV10-2	-	TRBJ1-6	CASSEGSSYNSPLHF
TRBV7-2	few	TRBJ2-1	CASSLVGGLSSNEQFF
TRBV7-9	-	TRBJ1-2	CASSLASGVNYGYTF
TRBV20-1	-	TRBJ2-4	CSARVPSLPYF
TRBV6-1	-	TRBJ2-3	CATRVVSSTDTQYF
TRBV4-3	-	TRBJ2-5	CASSQARVGREETQYF
TRBV19	-	TRBJ2-1	CASSMAGGSYNEQFF
TRBV5-1	-	TRBJ2-7	CASSFISYEQYF
TRBV18	-	TRBJ2-1	CASSPLGLAGGEQFF
TRBV30	-	TRBJ2-3	CAWSKLGGATDTQYF
TRBV5-1	-	TRBJ1-6	CASRPVAGEGNSPLHF
TRBV30	-	TRBJ2-1	CAWNRQGAQYNEQFF
TRBV28	-	TRBJ1-2	CASSIRQGSGGGYTF
TRBV11-2	-	TRBJ2-7	CASSIQGAEQYF
TRBV7-3	-	TRBJ2-2	CASSPLLAGGKTGELFF
TRBV5-8	once	TRBJ2-1	CASSLGQGDEQFF
TRBV6-6	-	TRBJ1-6	CASSPKDRGGNSPLHF
TRBV6-4	-	TRBJ2-3	CASRTSANTDTQYF
TRBV9	-	TRBJ1-4	CASSVGRGADEKLFF
TRBV6-1	-	TRBJ2-7	CASTRDRATYEQYF
TRBV27	-	TRBJ1-2	CASSLYPGNDYGYTF